These 27 T cell receptor beta chains were all obtained from the same sample, sequenced in a study of sequential checkpoint blockade in melanoma. Profiled with immunoSEQ multiplex PCR; TCRdb holds only in-frame clones, not every one. The table shows about 4,600 clones, with 45% to 60% occurring only once. Treatment defined: randomized to nivolumab then ipilimumab (arm A) or the reverse (arm B). The sample here was CD8+ T cells sorted from blood (inferred from file names), taken from a patient given nivolumab and ipilimumab in sequence. Every receptor here comes from a human donor with melanoma.

The chain has TRBV7-2 and TRBJ1-3; D not certain. Between the trimmed V and J ends, which lost 5 bases and 2 bases, there was a span of 22 bases. This CDR3 comprises 18 residues. Germline V CDR1 and CDR2: SGHTA, FQGNSA. CDR3 sequence reads: CASSPREAFASPGNTIYF. In DNA form, the CDR3 reads TGTGCCAGCAGCCCCAGAGAGGCCTTCGCGTCTCCTGGAAACACCATATATTTT.

This clone ranks as medium-sized. V gene TRBV28 combines with J gene TRBJ2-7; 10 positions agree with TRBD1. V lost 4 bases to trimming and J lost 3 bases; unmatched junction nucleotides: 12. The length of the CDR3 is 17 residues. From germline, CDR1 is MDHEN and CDR2 SYDVKM. CDR3 nucleotide sequence: TGTGCCAGCAGTTCTAAGACAGGGGGCGCCTGGCTCTACGAGCAGTACTTC. Residues: CASSSKTGGAWLYEQYF.

This clone has a handful of counts. The gene calls are TRBV28 and TRBJ2-1; TRBD2 matches 10 bases. With 5 bases clipped from V and 3 bases from J, the junction kept 4 bases outside the gene matches. From germline, CDR1 is MDHEN and CDR2 SYDVKM. The CDR3 loop spans 15 amino acids. The CDR3 DNA reads TGTGCCAGCAGTCCGGGACTAGCGTACTACAATGAGCAGTTCTTC. Amino acid sequence: CASSPGLAYYNEQFF.

The chain is built from TRBV5-5 and TRBJ2-2, with D unclear. V dropped 4 bases and J dropped 0 bases, with 13 bases sitting between them. CDR1 is SGHKS and CDR2 is YYEKEE in the germline V gene (reference sequence). CDR3 length: 16 amino acids. In DNA form, the CDR3 reads TGTGCCAGCAGCGGAGCGTTCTACGCGAACACCGGGGAGCTGTTTTTT. Translating gives CASSGAFYANTGELFF. Combining the CDR3 with reference TRBV5-5 and TRBJ2-2 gives the whole variable domain DAGVTQSPTHLIKTRGQQVTLRCSPISGHKSVSWYQQVLGQGPQFIFQYYEKEERGRGNFPDRFSARQFPNYSSELNVNALLLGDSALYLCASSGAFYANTGELFFGEGSRLTVL.

This clone has just one count. The V and J genes are TRBV15 and TRBJ2-1, with a weak D call TRBD1 (5 bases). V lost 6 bases and J 4 bases, leaving 10 bases between the germline ends. The CDR3 has 13 amino acids. Germline lookup yields CDR1 LNHNV and CDR2 YYDKDF (reference sequence). The CDR3 reads CATRDKLYNEQFF. The CDR3 DNA sequence: TGTGCCACCAGGGACAAATTGTACAATGAGCAGTTCTTC.

This chain links TRBV11-2 with TRBJ2-1; 7 bases are a match to TRBD1. CDR1 and CDR2 from the germline V gene are SGHAT and FQNNGV. Trimming removed 4 bases from V and 5 bases from J; junction bases left unmatched: 11. This CDR3 has 16 amino acids. For the CDR3, the DNA is TGTGCCAGCAGCTCGTTTCCGCGACAGGGAGACAATGAGCAGTTCTTC. This codes for CASSSFPRQGDNEQFF.

The V and J genes are TRBV29-1 and TRBJ1-5; the D gene is possibly TRBD1 (6 bases). Germline loops: CDR1 SQVTM, CDR2 ANQGSEA. V was pared by 5 bases and J by 2 bases, with 7 bases between. The CDR3 length is 12 residues. The CDR3 bases are TGCAGCGTTAGACAGGGCAATCAGCCCCAGCATTTT. Translation gives CSVRQGNQPQHF.

This sequence joins TRBV15 and TRBJ2-3; 10 bases fit TRBD2. The length of the CDR3 is 16 residues. The trim removed 0 bases at V and 5 bases at J, leaving 5 bases unmatched. The V gene's germline CDR1 is LNHNV and CDR2 YYDKDF (reference sequence). CDR3 amino acids: CATSRDWVAGGDTQYF. In nucleotides, the CDR3 is TGTGCCACCAGCAGAGACTGGGTAGCGGGAGGAGATACGCAGTATTTT.

This clone was counted a few times. The chain links TRBV28 to TRBJ1-2; D unclear. Germline lookup yields CDR1 MDHEN and CDR2 SYDVKM. The CDR3 is 13 residues long. V dropped 6 bases and J dropped 6 bases, with 14 bases sitting between them. The CDR3 DNA reads as TGTGCCAGCAGCTTCACCCGGGTCAATGGCTACACCTTC. This codes for CASSFTRVNGYTF.

J is TRBJ2-7 and V is TRBV5-6, with TRBD2 as a possible D gene (6 bases). V gave up 4 bases and J gave up 2 bases, with 16 bases separating them. The CDR3 is 15 amino acids. Germline V gene lookup returns CDR1 SGHDT and CDR2 YYEEEE. The CDR3 loop is CASSGGDRYTYEQYF. In nucleotides, the CDR3 is TGTGCCAGCAGCGGAGGGGACCGCTACACCTACGAGCAGTACTTC.

This clone was counted a few times. This rearrangement joins TRBV27 to TRBJ1-2, with D perhaps TRBD1 (5 bases). V was cut by 3 bases and J by 7 bases, with 12 bases left in between. This CDR3 comprises 13 residues. Germline V gene data show CDR1 as MNHEY and CDR2 as SMNVEV (reference sequence). In DNA, the CDR3 is TGTGCCAGCAGTTTGGGGGGGTACAGTGGCTACACCTTC. Translation: CASSLGGYSGYTF.

This rearrangement joins TRBV19 to TRBJ1-5, with D unclear. V dropped 3 bases and J dropped 5 bases, with 14 bases sitting between them. The germline CDR1 and CDR2 sequences are LNHDA and SQIVND (reference sequence). CDR3 length: 15 residues. In nucleotides, the CDR3 is TGTGCCAGTAGTATCCAGCCCCGAGGCGATCAGCCCCAGCATTTT. It yields the protein CASSIQPRGDQPQHF.

This clone was counted a few times. This chain uses TRBV7-9 with TRBJ2-7; D might be TRBD2 (6 bases). The CDR3 is made up of 12 amino acids. The germline V gene has CDR1 SEHNR and CDR2 FQNEAQ (reference sequence). Trimming took off 4 bases at V and 3 bases at J, with 7 bases between the two ends. CDR3 sequence reads: CASSSGLYEQYF. DNA for the CDR3: TGTGCCAGCAGCTCGGGACTCTACGAGCAGTACTTC. The full variable domain, in which reference TRBV7-9 and TRBJ2-7 provide the parts outside the CDR3, is DTGVSQNPRHKITKRGQNVTFRCDPISEHNRLYWYRQTLGQGPEFLTYFQNEAQLEKSRLLSDRFSAERPKGSFSTLEIQRTEQGDSAMYLCASSSGLYEQYFGPGTRLTVT.

The chain uses TRBV7-2 and TRBJ2-7, with a weak D call TRBD1 (5 bases). Germline loops: CDR1 SGHTA, CDR2 FQGNSA. V was pared by 1 base and J by 4 bases, with 17 bases between. The CDR3 length is 16 residues. CDR3 coding DNA: TGTGCCAGCAGCTTAGAAGGGGATCTCGGTAGGTACGAGCAGTACTTC. This codes for CASSLEGDLGRYEQYF.

The rearrangement joins TRBV2 to TRBJ1-6; 7 positions match TRBD1. CDR3 length: 15 residues. Per the germline V gene, CDR1 is SNHLY and CDR2 is FYNNEI. The V segment lost 3 bases and the J segment 7 bases; nucleotides outside the gene matches: 6. CDR3 in DNA: TGTGCCAGCAGTGATGCGCTAGGGGGCAATTCACCCCTCCACTTT. Protein sequence: CASSDALGGNSPLHF.

This clone was recorded a few times. This chain joins TRBV27 and TRBJ2-7; tentative D call: TRBD2 (5 bases). The CDR3 has 14 amino acids. Germline V gene lookup returns CDR1 MNHEY and CDR2 SMNVEV (reference sequence). Deletions cut 8 bases from V and 0 bases from J, with 14 bases between. In DNA form, the CDR3 reads TGTGCCAGCCGGCTTAGCGAGATCTCCTACGAGCAGTACTTC. Encoded protein: CASRLSEISYEQYF.

The chain links TRBV2 to TRBJ2-1; possibly TRBD1 for D (6 bases). Trimming removed 3 bases from V and 4 bases from J, with 10 bases in between. Germline V lookup: CDR1 SNHLY, CDR2 FYNNEI. There are 14 residues in the CDR3. The CDR3 DNA reads TGTGCCAGCAGTGATGGGGGCCTTTACAATGAGCAGTTCTTC. As protein: CASSDGGLYNEQFF.

The chain has TRBV9 and TRBJ1-2; D remains ambiguous. The CDR3 is 13 residues long. The V and J ends lost 0 bases and 3 bases respectively, with 6 bases between them. CDR1 and CDR2 (germline): SGDLS, YYNGEE. The CDR3 sequence: CASSVAVDYGYTF. The CDR3 DNA sequence: TGTGCCAGCAGCGTAGCGGTAGACTATGGCTACACCTTC.

By sample share, this clone is medium-sized (0.01 to 0.1%). The gene calls are TRBV14 and TRBJ2-1, with D possibly TRBD2 on 6 matching bases. Germline CDR1 and CDR2: SGHDN and FVKESK. The CDR3 has 14 residues. Between the trimmed V and J ends, which lost 6 bases and 4 bases, there was a span of 13 bases. CDR3 sequence (DNA): TGTGCCAGCAGGGGACTGGCGGGTTACAATGAGCAGTTCTTC. Residues: CASRGLAGYNEQFF.

V and J are TRBV9 and TRBJ2-5, with 11 bases that match TRBD2. Germline lookup yields CDR1 SGDLS and CDR2 YYNGEE. Trimming cost V 0 bases and J 3 bases; bases outside gene matches: 1. The CDR3 totals 15 residues. CDR3 region: CASSVASGRKETQYF. The DNA of the CDR3 is TGTGCCAGCAGCGTAGCTAGCGGGAGGAAAGAGACCCAGTACTTC.

Here the CDR3 reads CSVATSGSSYEQYF. The CDR3 bases are TGCAGCGTCGCTACTAGCGGGAGCTCCTACGAGCAGTACTTC. This rearrangement joins TRBV29-1 to TRBJ2-7; 11 positions agree with TRBD2. From germline, CDR1 is SQVTM and CDR2 ANQGSEA. The CDR3 spans 14 residues. The J segment lost 0 bases and the V segment lost 6 bases, leaving 4 bases of the junction unmatched.

V is TRBV9 and J is TRBJ2-7, with 9 positions matching TRBD1. J gave up 1 base and V 0 bases, and 2 bases lay outside the gene matches. Germline values: CDR1 SGDLS, CDR2 YYNGEE. CDR3 size: 15 residues. CDR3 residues: CASSVAGTGSYEQYF. Here the CDR3 DNA reads TGTGCCAGCAGCGTAGCTGGGACAGGGTCCTACGAGCAGTACTTC.

The chain couples TRBV11-2 to TRBJ1-1; 12 bases fit TRBD1. Germline lookup yields CDR1 SGHAT and CDR2 FQNNGV. The V and J ends lost 3 bases and 6 bases, in that order; junction bases with no gene match: 2. The CDR3 runs to 14 residues. The DNA of the CDR3 is TGTGCCAGCAGCTTGGGACAGGGGGCCTCTGAAGCTTTCTTT. The encoded protein is CASSLGQGASEAFF. Full variable domain (outside the CDR3, taken from reference TRBV11-2 and TRBJ1-1): EAGVAQSPRYKIIEKRQSVAFWCNPISGHATLYWYQQILGQGPKLLIQFQNNGVVDDSQLPKDRFSAERLKGVDSTLKIQPAKLEDSAVYLCASSLGQGASEAFFGQGTRLTVV.

The chain combines TRBV5-1 with TRBJ2-7; D may be TRBD2 (6 bases). CDR3 length: 15 amino acids. Looked up from germline, CDR1 is SGHRS and CDR2 is YFSETQ. Trimming left V 2 bases short and J 2 bases short, with 14 bases between. CDR3 bases: TGCGCCAGCAGCTTAAAGCTGGAGGGGACCTACGAGCAGTACTTC. Its protein product is CASSLKLEGTYEQYF.

The rearrangement joins TRBV19 to TRBJ2-5; 10 bases are a match to TRBD2. CDR3 length: 13 amino acids. Germline lookup yields CDR1 LNHDA and CDR2 SQIVND (reference sequence). V lost 3 bases to trimming and J lost 11 bases; unmatched junction nucleotides: 6. CDR3 coding DNA: TGTGCCAGTAGTATTTGGCTAGCGGGGGAGCAGTACTTC. Translation: CASSIWLAGEQYF.

The chain combines TRBV5-6 with TRBJ1-1; D remains unclear. The CDR3 has 12 residues. V was shortened by 2 bases and J by 1 base, with 3 bases between the two germline ends. Germline assignment: CDR1 SGHDT and CDR2 YYEEEE. The CDR3 sequence: CASSFRNTEAFF. The CDR3 DNA follows: TGTGCCAGCAGCTTTAGGAACACTGAAGCTTTCTTT.

The J gene is TRBJ1-1, the V gene TRBV6-1; 8 bases are shared with TRBD1. Germline CDR1 and CDR2: MNHNS and SASEGT. The CDR3 runs to 14 residues. Germline trimming cut 7 bases from V and 5 bases from J; bases unmatched to any gene: 9. The CDR3 protein is CASILDRAGTEAFF. The DNA for the CDR3 is TGTGCCAGCATCTTGGACAGGGCCGGGACTGAAGCTTTCTTT.